These 32 T cell receptor beta chains share one sample of origin, sequenced in a study of shared clonotypes between healthy human individuals. The repertoire was sequenced with immunoSEQ multiplex PCR; TCRdb's copy has only in-frame clones and lacks some. The table shows 550,000 to 700,000 clones, with 73% occurring only once. The sample was memory CD4+ T cells sorted from blood. This sample's subset: CD45RA-negative fraction. Every receptor here comes from a woman aged 25 to 39 in good health.

The chain carries TRBV11-3 and TRBJ2-1; 9 bases are a match to TRBD2. The CDR3 runs to 19 residues. CDR1 and CDR2 (germline): SGHNT, YENEEA. V was pared by 0 bases and J by 7 bases, with 16 bases of the junction left unmatched. The CDR3 DNA follows: TGTGCCAGCAGCTTAGATCAAGGGGTCGGTAGCGGGAGTATAAATGAGCAGTTCTTC. As protein: CASSLDQGVGSGSINEQFF.

The genes are TRBV2 and TRBJ1-2, with 7 bases aligning to TRBD1. Germline lookup yields CDR1 SNHLY and CDR2 FYNNEI. V gave up 4 bases and J gave up 2 bases; unmatched junction bases: 7. This CDR3 contains 15 residues. CDR3 sequence: CASSGTGQPNYGYTF. For the CDR3, the DNA is TGTGCCAGCAGTGGGACAGGACAACCGAACTATGGCTACACCTTC.

V gene TRBV7-9 combines with J gene TRBJ2-3, with TRBD2 as a possible D gene (5 bases). Germline V gene data show CDR1 as SEHNR and CDR2 as FQNEAQ (reference sequence). The CDR3 extends over 16 amino acids. Trimming shortened V by 1 base and J by 1 base, and 12 bases separated the two germline ends. CDR3 protein: CASSLGRVWGTDTQYF. As DNA, the CDR3 is TGTGCCAGCAGCTTAGGGCGGGTTTGGGGCACAGATACGCAGTATTTT.

The V gene is TRBV2, the J gene TRBJ2-7; TRBD2 matches at 8 bases. This CDR3 has 14 residues. Germline V gene sequence: CDR1 SNHLY, CDR2 FYNNEI. The trim removed 7 bases at V and 3 bases at J, leaving 8 bases unmatched. The CDR3 spells CASTGGGLNYEQYF. CDR3 DNA sequence: TGTGCCAGCACCGGCGGGGGGTTAAACTACGAGCAGTACTTC. Drawing the rest from reference TRBV2 and TRBJ2-7, the complete variable domain is EPEVTQTPSHQVTQMGQEVILRCVPISNHLYFYWYRQILGQKVEFLVSFYNNEISEKSEIFDDQFSVERPDGSNFTLKIRSTKLEDSAMYFCASTGGGLNYEQYFGPGTRLTVT.

This clone turned up a few times. The CDR3 reads CASSPGTAVNTEAFF. The DNA of the CDR3 is TGTGCCAGCAGCCCGGGGACAGCCGTGAACACTGAAGCTTTCTTT. The chain employs TRBV14 and TRBJ1-1; TRBD1 agrees at 7 bases. V was pared by 4 bases and J by 0 bases, with 5 bases of the junction left unmatched. CDR1 is SGHDN, CDR2 FVKESK, per germline. The CDR3 has 15 residues.

The V call is TRBV6-5, the J call TRBJ2-1; D may be TRBD1 or TRBD2 (5 bases each). This CDR3 comprises 15 residues. Looked up from germline, CDR1 is MNHEY and CDR2 is SVGAGI. Trimming took off 6 bases at V and 10 bases at J, with 22 bases between the two ends. CDR3 sequence: CASSTGTQWDGEQFF. CDR3 nucleotide sequence: TGTGCCAGCAGCACCGGGACCCAGTGGGACGGGGAGCAGTTCTTC.

This clone appeared once. The chain couples TRBV19 to TRBJ1-4, with a tentative D call TRBD1 (5 bases). The CDR3 length is 15 residues. The V and J ends lost 2 bases and 11 bases respectively, with 18 bases between them. Germline V gene sequence: CDR1 LNHDA, CDR2 SQIVND (reference sequence). CDR3 in amino acids: CASSIPGRAFGKLFF. The CDR3 nucleotides are TGTGCCAGTAGTATACCGGGACGAGCCTTCGGGAAACTGTTTTTT.

The chain joins TRBV6-6 to TRBJ1-2; 7 nucleotides match TRBD1. The CDR3 consists of 14 residues. The germline V gene encodes CDR1 MNHNY and CDR2 SVGAGI (reference sequence). V dropped 6 bases and J dropped 1; count of bases not matched to a gene: 5. Written as DNA, the CDR3 is TGTGCCAGCAGCCAGGGGGGGGGTAACTATGGCTACACCTTC. Protein: CASSQGGGNYGYTF.

The CDR3 region is CASSLETGFGSYNEQFF. Written as DNA, the CDR3 is TGTGCCAGCAGTTTAGAGACTGGTTTTGGGTCCTACAATGAGCAGTTCTTC. J is TRBJ2-1 and V is TRBV27; D is unclear. The V gene lost 2 bases and the J gene lost 1 base, with 15 bases spanning the gap. CDR3 length: 17 amino acids. CDR1 is MNHEY and CDR2 is SMNVEV in the germline V gene (reference sequence).

This clone was observed a few times. The gene calls are TRBV9 and TRBJ2-2; D is uncertain. V gave up 6 bases and J gave up 5 bases, with 11 bases separating them. Germline V CDR1 and CDR2: SGDLS, YYNGEE. The CDR3 consists of 13 residues. The CDR3 DNA is TGTGCCAGCAATCTGGGTGGTACCGGGGAGCTGTTTTTT. This gives the protein CASNLGGTGELFF. The full variable domain, rest sourced from reference TRBV9 and TRBJ2-2, is DSGVTQTPKHLITATGQRVTLRCSPRSGDLSVYWYQQSLDQGLQFLIQYYNGEERAKGNILERFSAQQFPDLHSELNLSSLELGDSALYFCASNLGGTGELFFGEGSRLTVL.

The chain is built from TRBV5-6 and TRBJ1-2; no reliable D call. CDR3 length: 15 amino acids. The germline V gene has CDR1 SGHDT and CDR2 YYEEEE. V lost 4 bases to trimming and J lost 4 bases, with 17 bases between them. The CDR3 nucleotides are TGTGCCAGCAGCCCAACCCCTTCGGCCGGCTATGGCTACACCTTC. This gives the protein CASSPTPSAGYGYTF.

The V and J genes are TRBV9 and TRBJ1-4; D perhaps matches TRBD1 (6 bases). This CDR3 is 16 amino acids long. V gave up 0 bases and J gave up 7 bases, with 16 bases separating them. Per germline, CDR1 SGDLS and CDR2 YYNGEE. In nucleotides, the CDR3 is TGTGCCAGCAGCGTAGAACCACCACAGGGTGCTGAAAAACTGTTTTTT. Amino acid sequence: CASSVEPPQGAEKLFF.

The chain carries TRBV6-6 and TRBJ2-7; 11 bases match TRBD2. CDR1 is MNHNY and CDR2 is SVGAGI in the germline V gene (reference sequence). There are 16 residues in the CDR3. J lost 0 bases, V lost 5 bases, and 6 bases had no gene match. The CDR3 region is CASSPGLAGFSYEQYF. CDR3 DNA sequence: TGTGCCAGCAGTCCAGGACTAGCGGGTTTCTCCTACGAGCAGTACTTC.

The chain couples TRBV6-1 to TRBJ2-7; 16 nucleotides agree with TRBD2. Germline assignment: CDR1 MNHNS and CDR2 SASEGT. CDR3 size: 16 residues. Trimming at V came to 1 base and at J to 4 bases, leaving 1 base not matched to a gene. The CDR3 DNA reads as TGTGCCAGCAGTGAAGAGGGACTAGCGGGAGGGTACGAGCAGTACTTC. Protein product: CASSEEGLAGGYEQYF.

The chain carries TRBV4-2 and TRBJ2-1, with D tentatively TRBD1 or TRBD2 (5 bases each). The V and J ends lost 4 bases and 5 bases respectively, with 27 bases between them. Germline-derived CDR1 and CDR2 are LGHNA and YNFKEQ. The CDR3 is 19 amino acids. CDR3 sequence reads: CASSPPPGRTRGVHNEQFF. The CDR3 DNA sequence: TGTGCCAGCAGCCCCCCCCCGGGCCGGACTCGAGGGGTTCACAATGAGCAGTTCTTC.

The chain links TRBV4-2 to TRBJ2-3, with 7 bases matching TRBD2. Unmatched junction bases numbered 7, after V lost 1 base and J lost 3 bases. Germline V gene lookup returns CDR1 LGHNA and CDR2 YNFKEQ. The CDR3 totals 16 residues. This chain's CDR3 is CASSQGTAGDTDTQYF. CDR3 DNA sequence: TGTGCCAGCAGCCAAGGTACGGCGGGAGATACAGATACGCAGTATTTT.

The chain is built from TRBV25-1 and TRBJ2-5, with D hard to call. Germline values: CDR1 MGHDK, CDR2 SYGVNS. V lost 2 bases and J lost 2, with 12 bases in between. The CDR3 contains 15 residues. CDR3 residues: CASSEARHPQETQYF. The CDR3 bases are TGTGCCAGCAGTGAAGCACGGCACCCTCAAGAGACCCAGTACTTC. Full variable domain (missing parts from reference TRBV25-1 and TRBJ2-5): EADIYQTPRYLVIGTGKKITLECSQTMGHDKMYWYQQDPGMELHLIHYSYGVNSTEKGDLSSESTVSRIRTEHFPLTLESARPSHTSQYLCASSEARHPQETQYFGPGTRLLVL.

The V and J genes are TRBV6-6 and TRBJ2-7; 8 bases fit TRBD1. Germline-derived CDR1 and CDR2 are MNHNY and SVGAGI (reference sequence). After removal of 6 bases from V and 2 bases from J, the junction contained 6 bases not matched to a gene. This CDR3 region has 14 residues. The CDR3 DNA follows: TGTGCCAGCAGATACGGACAGGGAACCTACGAGCAGTACTTC. Amino acid sequence: CASRYGQGTYEQYF.

This clone was seen a handful of times. The J gene is TRBJ2-1, the V gene TRBV29-1; TRBD2 agrees at 14 bases. There are 15 residues in the CDR3. V was clipped by 0 bases and J by 16 bases; unmatched bases: 11. Germline CDR1 SQVTM, CDR2 ANQGSEA. CDR3 protein: CSVEDPGTSGRKFFF. CDR3 DNA: TGCAGCGTTGAAGATCCCGGGACTAGCGGGAGAAAGTTCTTCTTC.

This chain joins TRBV19 and TRBJ2-3, with TRBD2 matching 11 bases. This CDR3 region has 16 residues. The J segment lost 0 bases and the V segment lost 3 bases, leaving 2 bases of the junction unmatched. Per germline, CDR1 LNHDA and CDR2 SQIVND (reference sequence). CDR3 sequence reads: CASSMGLAASTDTQYF. The CDR3 nucleotides are TGTGCCAGTAGTATGGGACTAGCGGCTAGCACAGATACGCAGTATTTT.

With respect to this clone: The same CDR3 arises from other DNA sequences in this sample as well. The chain couples TRBV5-1 to TRBJ1-1; D gene ambiguous. The CDR3 contains 15 residues. Trimming cost V 0 bases and J 0 bases, with 9 bases left between them. Germline CDR1 and CDR2: SGHRS and YFSETQ. In DNA form, the CDR3 reads TGCGCCAGCAGCTTGGTGGCAGGAATGAACACTGAAGCTTTCTTT. Amino acid sequence: CASSLVAGMNTEAFF. The variable domain in full, with the rest retrieved from reference TRBV5-1 and TRBJ1-1, is KAGVTQTPRYLIKTRGQQVTLSCSPISGHRSVSWYQQTPGQGLQFLFEYFSETQRNKGNFPGRFSGRQFSNSRSEMNVSTLELGDSALYLCASSLVAGMNTEAFFGQGTRLTVV.

J is TRBJ2-7 and V is TRBV2; D not resolved. With 7 bases removed from V and 0 bases from J, the gap between germline ends came to 13 bases. CDR3 length: 14 residues. Germline values: CDR1 SNHLY, CDR2 FYNNEI. The CDR3 loop is CASILAIDSYEQYF. The CDR3, as DNA: TGTGCCAGCATATTGGCAATAGACTCCTACGAGCAGTACTTC.

The CDR3 protein is CAWSVRQGVALGDGYTF. In nucleotides, the CDR3 is TGTGCCTGGAGTGTACGGCAGGGGGTGGCTCTGGGGGATGGCTACACCTTC. The V gene is TRBV30, the J gene TRBJ1-2; 7 positions match TRBD1. V dropped 0 bases and J dropped 6; count of bases not matched to a gene: 16. Germline CDR1 is GTSNPN and CDR2 is SVGIG (reference sequence). This CDR3 contains 17 residues.

This clone came up a few times. The genes are TRBV6-1 and TRBJ1-3; 8 bases are shared with TRBD1. CDR1 and CDR2 from the germline V gene are MNHNS and SASEGT. Germline trimming cut 4 bases from V and 3 bases from J; bases unmatched to any gene: 14. The CDR3 spans 18 residues. CDR3 sequence: CASSVAGGTGILGNTIYF. CDR3 nucleotides: TGTGCCAGCAGTGTCGCCGGAGGGACAGGTATTCTTGGAAACACCATATATTTT.

This clone was observed at least ten times. CDR3 in DNA: TGTGCCAGCAGCCTAACCTGGCAGGGGGGGAATGAGCAGTTCTTC. Protein sequence: CASSLTWQGGNEQFF. This sequence joins TRBV5-6 and TRBJ2-1; either TRBD1 or TRBD2 may supply D (7 bases each). The CDR3 totals 15 residues. V was cut by 4 bases and J by 7 bases, with 18 bases left in between. Germline CDR1 is SGHDT and CDR2 is YYEEEE.

For the CDR3, the DNA is TGTGCCAGCAGGGGGGAGAAGTACCAAGAGACCCAGTACTTC. Translating gives CASRGEKYQETQYF. The rearrangement joins TRBV6-6 to TRBJ2-5; TRBD1 or TRBD2 may be the D gene (5 bases each). Germline V gene sequence: CDR1 MNHNY, CDR2 SVGAGI (reference sequence). V lost 6 bases, J lost 0 bases, and 11 bases lay in between. The CDR3 sequence is 14 residues long.

This clone was recorded once. This chain connects TRBV18 to TRBJ2-7, with 7 bases lining up with TRBD2. With 3 bases clipped from V and 6 bases from J, the junction kept 5 bases outside the gene matches. The CDR3 contains 13 residues. Germline CDR1 KGHSH, CDR2 LQKENI. CDR3: CASSPGTNREQYF. The CDR3 DNA follows: TGTGCCAGCTCACCGGGGACTAACCGCGAGCAGTACTTC.

The V call is TRBV27, the J call TRBJ2-3; 10 bases are shared with TRBD2. Trimming took 6 bases from V and 3 from J; bases not matched to a gene: 6. Looked up from germline, CDR1 is MNHEY and CDR2 is SMNVEV (reference sequence). This CDR3 spans 15 amino acids. CDR3 loop: CASRLLAGDTDTQYF. CDR3 sequence (DNA): TGTGCCAGCAGACTGCTAGCGGGAGATACAGATACGCAGTATTTT.

V usage is TRBV28 and J usage is TRBJ1-2; the D gene is possibly TRBD1 (5 bases). V was clipped by 6 bases and J by 0 bases, with 17 bases between them. This CDR3 is 16 amino acids long. Germline V gene lookup returns CDR1 MDHEN and CDR2 SYDVKM. The CDR3 here is CASRPGAAITNYGYTF. The CDR3 DNA follows: TGTGCCAGCAGGCCCGGGGCAGCTATTACTAACTATGGCTACACCTTC.

The chain is built from TRBV7-9 and TRBJ2-5; D call uncertain. Germline V gene data show CDR1 as SEHNR and CDR2 as FQNEAQ (reference sequence). There are 10 residues in the CDR3. V lost 2 bases to trimming and J lost 6 bases, with 1 base between them. The CDR3 DNA reads as TGTGCCAGCAGCTTACAGACCCAGTACTTC. Translated, it gives CASSLQTQYF.

V is TRBV7-8 and J is TRBJ1-5; D may be TRBD1 (6 bases). CDR3 length: 14 amino acids. Germline-derived CDR1 and CDR2 are SGHVS and FQNEAQ. Deletions cut 4 bases from V and 4 bases from J, with 11 bases between. The DNA of the CDR3 is TGTGCCAGCAGCTCGGGGGCCATAAATCAGCCCCAGCATTTT. This codes for CASSSGAINQPQHF.

The chain joins TRBV27 to TRBJ1-1, with 11 bases fitting TRBD1. The germline V gene encodes CDR1 MNHEY and CDR2 SMNVEV (reference sequence). CDR3 length: 17 amino acids. V was pared by 2 bases and J by 4 bases, with 9 bases of the junction left unmatched. CDR3 protein: CASSLRTGGRWGTEAFF. Here the CDR3 DNA reads TGTGCCAGCAGTTTAAGGACAGGGGGCAGGTGGGGCACTGAAGCTTTCTTT.